The clone carrying this T cell receptor (beta chain) has only a few counts. Alongside a J-beta primer mix, a sample-barcoded 5' primer served in a second PCR lasting 7 to 11 cycles. Every single cDNA molecule received a tag from a template-switch adaptor with 12 random nucleotides. The study obtained at least 3 million CDR3-containing paired-end reads from every sample. TCRdb called the 5' RACE reads again in MiXCR, with one record for every CDR3 protein. The sample lists roughly 700,000 distinct CDR3 sequences, 49% occurring once. The sample belongs to a study of blood T cells in healthy people across ages. Every sample gave at least 5 micrograms of total RNA when it was extracted. The sample consisted of blood. This sequence was found in a woman aged 55-69 years in good health.

CDR3 protein: CASSSGQVDEQYF. The CDR3 coding sequence is TGTGCCAGCAGCTCCGGACAGGTTGACGAGCAGTACTTC. This chain joins TRBV7-9 and TRBJ2-7; TRBD1 aligns across 7 bases. The CDR3 is 13 residues long. V shed 4 bases, J shed 5 bases, and the junction held 5 bases outside the gene matches. Germline V gives CDR1 SEHNR, CDR2 FQNEAQ (reference sequence).